These 24 T cell receptor beta chains were all obtained from the same sample, sequenced in a study of CD8 T cells in ankylosing spondylitis. TCRdb re-called the 5' RACE reads with MiXCR, one entry per CDR3 protein. The table includes about 300,000 distinct CDR3 sequences, roughly 20% detected once. Sequenced: blood, either unsorted or a sorted T cell fraction (not recorded which). The receptors stem from a female donor with ankylosing spondylitis or in good health (not recorded which).

This clonotype was recorded many times. J is TRBJ1-2 and V is TRBV29-1; possible D gene TRBD1, 6 bases. This CDR3 has 14 residues. Trimming took off 4 bases at V and 6 bases at J, with 18 bases between the two ends. Germline lookup yields CDR1 SQVTM and CDR2 ANQGSEA. As DNA, the CDR3 is TGCAGCGTTGTTTCGGACAGTCGGAAGGATGGCTACACCTTC. As protein: CSVVSDSRKDGYTF.

The chain has TRBV12-3 or TRBV12-4 and TRBJ1-2; D not certain. The CDR3 extends over 14 amino acids. The V end lost 5 bases, the J end lost 4 bases, and 14 bases lay between the germline ends. Here the CDR3 reads CASSGEGYTYGYTF. CDR3 coding DNA: TGTGCCAGCAGTGGGGAAGGTTACACCTATGGCTACACCTTC.

This clonotype was found a few times. The genes are TRBV15 and TRBJ2-2; 7 nucleotides line up with TRBD2. CDR3 length: 17 amino acids. V lost 4 bases and J lost 2; bases outside the gene matches: 10. Germline V gives CDR1 LNHNV, CDR2 YYDKDF (reference sequence). Written as DNA, the CDR3 is TGTGCCACCAGCACACTGAGCGGGAAGGTAAACACCGGGGAGCTGTTTTTT. It specifies CATSTLSGKVNTGELFF.

In its sample, this clonotype was seen a few times. This chain joins TRBV29-1 and TRBJ2-3, with D unresolved. V was pared by 5 bases and J by 2 bases, with 5 bases between. The CDR3 consists of 11 residues. CDR1 is SQVTM and CDR2 is ANQGSEA in the germline V gene. The CDR3 region has the DNA TGCAGCGTTTTCCACACAGATACGCAGTATTTT. It encodes CSVFHTDTQYF.

DNA for the CDR3: TGCAGTGCTAGGCGGGGTCTGAACACTGAAGCTTTCTTT. Translating it yields CSARRGLNTEAFF. The chain links TRBV20-1 to TRBJ1-1; D is unresolved. The V end lost 3 bases, the J end lost 0 bases, and 8 bases lay between the germline ends. This CDR3 contains 13 residues. Germline CDR1 and CDR2: DFQATT and SNEGSKA (reference sequence).

The chain combines TRBV5-6 with TRBJ2-3; 9 bases align to TRBD2. The germline gives CDR1 SGHDT, CDR2 YYEEEE. The CDR3 contains 20 residues. V was clipped by 6 bases and J by 1 base; unmatched bases: 21. The CDR3 reads CASIPPPKTSGTPRTDTQYF. The DNA for the CDR3 is TGTGCCAGCATTCCTCCCCCTAAGACTAGCGGTACACCACGCACAGATACGCAGTATTTT.

A few counts support this clonotype. The chain has TRBV7-3 and TRBJ2-3, with D maybe TRBD2 (6 bases). Looked up from germline, CDR1 is SGHTA and CDR2 is FQGTGA. This CDR3 spans 17 amino acids. Between the trimmed V and J ends, which lost 4 bases and 0 bases, there was a span of 17 bases. CDR3 amino acids: CASSSLEGGPSTDTQYF. The DNA of the CDR3 is TGTGCCAGCAGCTCGCTTGAGGGAGGCCCTAGCACAGATACGCAGTATTTT.

A few counts support this clonotype. The chain recombines TRBV29-1 with TRBJ2-7; 11 bases are shared with TRBD1. Germline trimming cut 2 bases from V and 6 bases from J; bases unmatched to any gene: 3. There are 13 residues in the CDR3. The V gene's germline CDR1 is SQVTM and CDR2 ANQGSEA. The CDR3 region is CSVEQGQGGEQYF. CDR3 nucleotide sequence: TGCAGCGTTGAACAGGGACAGGGGGGCGAGCAGTACTTC.

This clonotype was seen more than once but under ten times. The rearrangement joins TRBV6-5 to TRBJ1-2; 7 nucleotides match TRBD1. The CDR3 consists of 12 residues. Germline values: CDR1 MNHEY, CDR2 SVGAGI. V was clipped by 6 bases and J by 8 bases; unmatched bases: 6. CDR3 DNA sequence: TGTGCCAGCAGCAATACAGGGGAAGGCTACACCTTC. Protein sequence: CASSNTGEGYTF.

This clonotype has just a few counts. The V call is TRBV4-3, the J call TRBJ2-7, with D perhaps TRBD1 (5 bases). The CDR3 is 14 amino acids. Trimming left V 4 bases short and J 4 bases short, with 14 bases between. Looked up from germline, CDR1 is LGHNA and CDR2 is YSLEER. The CDR3, as DNA: TGCGCCAGCAGCCGAACCAGGGTGACTTACGAGCAGTACTTC. Its protein is CASSRTRVTYEQYF.

This clonotype was seen only a few times. V and J are TRBV12-3 or TRBV12-4 and TRBJ2-6, with D hard to call. The CDR3 contains 18 residues. The V end lost 3 bases, the J end lost 0 bases, and 15 bases lay between the germline ends. CDR3 residues: CASSLPHSTGSGANVLTF. The CDR3 nucleotides read TGTGCCAGCAGTTTGCCCCACTCAACCGGCTCTGGGGCCAACGTCCTGACTTTC.

The V call is TRBV5-5, the J call TRBJ1-1; unclear D gene. CDR3 length: 13 residues. From germline, CDR1 is SGHKS and CDR2 YYEKEE (reference sequence). V lost 0 bases, J lost 3 bases, and 6 bases lay in between. The CDR3 sequence is CASSLEADTEAFF. The DNA of the CDR3 is TGTGCCAGCAGCTTGGAAGCGGACACTGAAGCTTTCTTT. Full variable domain (outside the CDR3, taken from reference TRBV5-5 and TRBJ1-1): DAGVTQSPTHLIKTRGQQVTLRCSPISGHKSVSWYQQVLGQGPQFIFQYYEKEERGRGNFPDRFSARQFPNYSSELNVNALLLGDSALYLCASSLEADTEAFFGQGTRLTVV.

This clonotype was observed a handful of times. The rearrangement links TRBV12-3 or TRBV12-4 to TRBJ2-3; 8 positions agree with TRBD2. Germline trimming cut 8 bases from V and 14 bases from J; bases unmatched to any gene: 21. This CDR3 region has 15 residues. CDR3 protein: CASSRLALRYAIGYF. In DNA form, the CDR3 reads TGTGCCAGCTCAAGACTAGCGCTTAGATACGCTATTGGGTATTTT.

The gene calls are TRBV5-1 and TRBJ2-1, with TRBD1 matching over 11 bases. Trimming at V came to 5 bases and at J to 1 base, leaving 5 bases not matched to a gene. Germline V CDR1 and CDR2: SGHRS, YFSETQ. The CDR3 extends over 16 amino acids. The CDR3 is CASSNRDRGSYNEQFF. DNA for the CDR3: TGCGCCAGCAGTAACCGGGACAGGGGGTCCTACAATGAGCAGTTCTTC.

The chain couples TRBV7-6 to TRBJ1-4, with D unclear. The CDR3 length is 13 residues. Germline V CDR1 and CDR2: SGHVS, FNYEAQ. Trimming left V 5 bases short and J 4 bases short, with 8 bases between. The CDR3 sequence is CASSPAINEKLFF. The CDR3 nucleotides read TGTGCCAGCAGCCCAGCCATTAATGAAAAACTGTTTTTT.

The chain has TRBV24-1 and TRBJ2-1; D is possibly TRBD1 (5 bases). The CDR3 totals 13 residues. Germline V gene data show CDR1 as KGHDR and CDR2 as SFDVKD. Trimming took off 7 bases at V and 4 bases at J, with 10 bases between the two ends. The CDR3 DNA reads as TGTGCCACCAGCGGAGACAGTTACAATGAGCAGTTCTTC. This encodes CATSGDSYNEQFF.

This clonotype has a handful of counts. The CDR3 DNA is TGTGCCATCAGTGAGTCGCGGGACGGCAATCAGCCCCAGCATTTT. Its translation is CAISESRDGNQPQHF. The J gene is TRBJ1-5, the V gene TRBV10-3; tentatively, D is TRBD1 (5 bases). Germline V CDR1 and CDR2: ENHRY, SYGVKD. With 0 bases removed from V and 2 bases from J, the gap between germline ends came to 8 bases. The CDR3 extends over 15 amino acids.

In this sample, this clonotype turned up a few times. The chain has TRBV12-3 or TRBV12-4 and TRBJ1-2; D is uncertain. The CDR3 sequence is 10 residues long. Between the trimmed V and J ends, which lost 1 base and 8 bases, there was a span of 2 bases. CDR3 loop: CASSLGGYTF. The CDR3 DNA reads as TGTGCCAGCAGTTTAGGAGGCTACACCTTC.

Only a few counts were recorded for this clonotype. The chain carries TRBV6-2 or TRBV6-3 and TRBJ2-1, with 8 bases fitting TRBD2. V trimming: 8 bases; J trimming: 0 bases; junction bases outside the gene matches: 3. The CDR3 contains 14 residues. In germline, CDR1 is MNHEY, CDR2 SVGEGT. The CDR3 here is CASRGGLSYNEQFF. Written as DNA, the CDR3 is TGTGCCAGCCGGGGGGGGCTCTCCTACAATGAGCAGTTCTTC.

The count of this clonotype is one. The chain carries TRBV7-2 and TRBJ2-3, with TRBD2 matching over 8 bases. The germline gives CDR1 SGHTA, CDR2 FQGNSA. V lost 5 bases and J lost 4; bases outside the gene matches: 5. The CDR3 contains 14 residues. The CDR3 is CASSPGGGSDTQYF. The CDR3 nucleotides are TGTGCCAGCAGCCCGGGGGGGGGGTCAGATACGCAGTATTTT.

V is TRBV21-1 and J is TRBJ2-3; the table names TRBD2, a call not compared with the DNA. TRBV21-1 is a pseudogene locus. The length of the CDR3 is 17 residues. Here the CDR3 reads CASSTRPGLEPTDTQYF. CDR3 coding DNA: TGTGCCAGCAGCACCCGACCGGGACTAGAACCCACAGATACGCAGTATTTT.

This clonotype was picked up a small number of times. The chain has TRBV12-3 or TRBV12-4 and TRBJ2-1; D call uncertain. The V end was cut by 3 bases, the J end by 12 bases, with 12 bases between. The CDR3 runs to 12 residues. The CDR3: CASSLGPSAQFF. Here the CDR3 DNA reads TGTGCCAGCAGTTTGGGTCCAAGCGCGCAGTTCTTC.

J is TRBJ2-7 and V is TRBV6-2 or TRBV6-3, with TRBD2 as a possible D gene (6 bases). This CDR3 comprises 14 residues. Looked up from germline, CDR1 is MNHEY and CDR2 is SVGEGT. Trimming removed 2 bases from V and 3 bases from J, with 11 bases in between. In nucleotides, the CDR3 is TGTGCCAGCAGTTACCGGAGGGGAGGCTACGAGCAGTACTTC. This sequence encodes CASSYRRGGYEQYF.

About this clonotype: This CDR3 fails to terminate in the conserved phenylalanine or tryptophan, so it likely reflects a read error. DNA of the CDR3: TGTGCCAGCAGTTACTCGAATAGCGGCAGCACAGATACGCAGTATTCT. Translated: CASSYSNSGSTDTQYS. The rearrangement joins TRBV6-5 to TRBJ2-3, with D possibly TRBD2 on 6 matching bases. V lost 0 bases and J 0 bases, leaving 10 bases between the germline ends. This CDR3 has 16 residues. The germline V gene has CDR1 MNHEY and CDR2 SVGAGI.